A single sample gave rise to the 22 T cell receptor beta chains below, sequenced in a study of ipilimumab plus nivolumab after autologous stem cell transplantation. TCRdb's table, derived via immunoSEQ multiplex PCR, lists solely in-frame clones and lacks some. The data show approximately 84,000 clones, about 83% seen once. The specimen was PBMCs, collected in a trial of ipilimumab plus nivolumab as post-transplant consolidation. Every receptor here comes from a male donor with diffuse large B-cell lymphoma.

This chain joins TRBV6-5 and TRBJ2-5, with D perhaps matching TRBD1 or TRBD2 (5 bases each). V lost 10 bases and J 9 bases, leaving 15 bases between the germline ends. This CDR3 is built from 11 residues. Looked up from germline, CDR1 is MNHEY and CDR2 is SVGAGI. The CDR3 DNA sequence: TGTGCCACCCGGGACCGAGGAGCCCAGTACTTC. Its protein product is CATRDRGAQYF.

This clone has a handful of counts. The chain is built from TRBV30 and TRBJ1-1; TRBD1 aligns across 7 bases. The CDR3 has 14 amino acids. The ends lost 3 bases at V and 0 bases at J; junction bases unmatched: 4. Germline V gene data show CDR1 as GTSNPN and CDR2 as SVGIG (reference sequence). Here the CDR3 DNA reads TGTGCCTGGAGACAGGGGAGCGTGAACACTGAAGCTTTCTTT. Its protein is CAWRQGSVNTEAFF.

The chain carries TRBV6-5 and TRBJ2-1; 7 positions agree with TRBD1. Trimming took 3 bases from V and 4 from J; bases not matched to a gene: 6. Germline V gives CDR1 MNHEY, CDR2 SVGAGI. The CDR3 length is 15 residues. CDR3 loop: CASSYTGTAYNEQFF. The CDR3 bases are TGTGCCAGCAGTTATACCGGGACAGCTTACAATGAGCAGTTCTTC.

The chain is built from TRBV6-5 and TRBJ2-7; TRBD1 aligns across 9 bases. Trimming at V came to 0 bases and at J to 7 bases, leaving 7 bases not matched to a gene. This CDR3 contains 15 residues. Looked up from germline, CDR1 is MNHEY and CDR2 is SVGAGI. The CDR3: CASSYSTGGLGEQYF. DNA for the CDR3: TGTGCCAGCAGTTACTCGACAGGGGGATTGGGGGAGCAGTACTTC.

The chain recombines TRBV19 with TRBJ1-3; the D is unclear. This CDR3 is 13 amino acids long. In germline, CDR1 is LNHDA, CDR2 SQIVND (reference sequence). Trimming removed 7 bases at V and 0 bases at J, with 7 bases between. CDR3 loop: CASTRTSGNTIYF. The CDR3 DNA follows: TGTGCCAGTACCCGGACCTCTGGAAACACCATATATTTT.

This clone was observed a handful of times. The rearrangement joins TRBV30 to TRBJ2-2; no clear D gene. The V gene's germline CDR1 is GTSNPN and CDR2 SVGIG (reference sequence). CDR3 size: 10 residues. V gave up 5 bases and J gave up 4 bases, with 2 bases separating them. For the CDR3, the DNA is TGTGCCTGGGGCACCGGGGAGCTGTTTTTT. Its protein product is CAWGTGELFF.

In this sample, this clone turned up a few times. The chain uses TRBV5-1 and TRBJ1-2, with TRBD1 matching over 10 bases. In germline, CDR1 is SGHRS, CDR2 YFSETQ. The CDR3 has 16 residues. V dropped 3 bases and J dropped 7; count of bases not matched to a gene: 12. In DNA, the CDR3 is TGCGCCAGCAGCTCCCAATCCCGGGACAGGGGATTTGGCTACACCTTC. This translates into CASSSQSRDRGFGYTF.

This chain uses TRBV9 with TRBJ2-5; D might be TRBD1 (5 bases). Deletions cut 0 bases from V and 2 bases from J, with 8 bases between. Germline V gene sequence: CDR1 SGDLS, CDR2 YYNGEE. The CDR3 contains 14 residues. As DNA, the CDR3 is TGTGCCAGCAGCGTAGAGTCAGGGCAAGAGACCCAGTACTTC. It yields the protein CASSVESGQETQYF.

The CDR3 loop is CASRPQITGTGTEKLFF. The CDR3 region has the DNA TGCGCCAGCAGGCCTCAAATTACCGGGACAGGCACTGAAAAACTGTTTTTT. The chain carries TRBV4-1 and TRBJ1-4; 8 bases map to TRBD1. Germline CDR1 MGHRA, CDR2 YSYEKL. This CDR3 region has 17 residues. Trimming at V came to 6 bases and at J to 7 bases, leaving 16 bases not matched to a gene.

CDR3 nucleotide sequence: TGTGCCAGCAGCACGGACAGGAACTATGGCTACACCTTC. Amino acids: CASSTDRNYGYTF. The V call is TRBV4-2, the J call TRBJ1-2, with 7 bases that match TRBD1. V was pared by 5 bases and J by 2 bases, with 2 bases of the junction left unmatched. Germline V gene lookup returns CDR1 LGHNA and CDR2 YNFKEQ. The CDR3 spans 13 residues.

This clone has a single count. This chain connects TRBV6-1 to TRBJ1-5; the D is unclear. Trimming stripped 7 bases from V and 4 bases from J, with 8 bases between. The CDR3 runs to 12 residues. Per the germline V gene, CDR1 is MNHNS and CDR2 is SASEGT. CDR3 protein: CASTSHNQPQHF. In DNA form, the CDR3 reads TGTGCCAGCACGTCCCATAATCAGCCCCAGCATTTT.

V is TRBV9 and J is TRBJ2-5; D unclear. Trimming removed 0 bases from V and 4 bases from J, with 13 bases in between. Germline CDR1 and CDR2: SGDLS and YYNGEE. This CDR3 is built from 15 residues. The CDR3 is CASSVVSFPGETQYF. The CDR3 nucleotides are TGTGCCAGCAGCGTAGTATCCTTCCCCGGAGAGACCCAGTACTTC. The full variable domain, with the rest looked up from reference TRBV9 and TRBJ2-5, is DSGVTQTPKHLITATGQRVTLRCSPRSGDLSVYWYQQSLDQGLQFLIQYYNGEERAKGNILERFSAQQFPDLHSELNLSSLELGDSALYFCASSVVSFPGETQYFGPGTRLLVL.

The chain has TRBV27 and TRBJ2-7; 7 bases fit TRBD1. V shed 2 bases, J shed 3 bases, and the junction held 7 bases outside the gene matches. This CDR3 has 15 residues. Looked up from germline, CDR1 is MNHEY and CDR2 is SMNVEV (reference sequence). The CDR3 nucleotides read TGTGCCAGCAGTTTACAGACAGGGAAAAACTACGAGCAGTACTTC. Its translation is CASSLQTGKNYEQYF.

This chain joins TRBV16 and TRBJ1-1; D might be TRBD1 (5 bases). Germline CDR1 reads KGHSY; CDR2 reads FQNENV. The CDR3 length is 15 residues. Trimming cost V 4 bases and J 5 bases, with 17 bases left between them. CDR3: CASSRQAGTRTEAFF. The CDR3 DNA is TGTGCCAGCAGCCGCCAAGCAGGGACGAGAACTGAAGCTTTCTTT.

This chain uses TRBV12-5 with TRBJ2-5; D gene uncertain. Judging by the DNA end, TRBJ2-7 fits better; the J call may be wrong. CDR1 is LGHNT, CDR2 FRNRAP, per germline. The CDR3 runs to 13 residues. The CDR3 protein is CASGLALGYEQYF. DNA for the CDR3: TGTGCTAGTGGTTTGGCTCTAGGTTACGAGCAGTACTTC.

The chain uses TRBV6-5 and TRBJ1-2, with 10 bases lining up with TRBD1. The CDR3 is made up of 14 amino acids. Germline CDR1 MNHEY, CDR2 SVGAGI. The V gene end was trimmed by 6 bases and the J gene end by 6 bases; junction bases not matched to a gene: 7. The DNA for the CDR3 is TGTGCCAGCAGACCTGACAGGGGGCTTAATGGCTACACCTTC. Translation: CASRPDRGLNGYTF.

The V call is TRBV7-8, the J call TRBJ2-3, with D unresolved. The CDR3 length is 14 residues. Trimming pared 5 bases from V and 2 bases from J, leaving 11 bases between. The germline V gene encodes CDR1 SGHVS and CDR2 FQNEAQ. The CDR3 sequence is CASSNPWTTDTQYF. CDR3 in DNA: TGTGCCAGCAGCAACCCTTGGACCACAGATACGCAGTATTTT.

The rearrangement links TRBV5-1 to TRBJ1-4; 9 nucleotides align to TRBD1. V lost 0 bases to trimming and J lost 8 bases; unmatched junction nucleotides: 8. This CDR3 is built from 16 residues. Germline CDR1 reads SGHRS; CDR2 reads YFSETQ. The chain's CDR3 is CASSLEGQGSSEKLFF. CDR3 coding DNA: TGCGCCAGCAGCTTGGAGGGACAGGGTTCCTCCGAAAAACTGTTTTTT.

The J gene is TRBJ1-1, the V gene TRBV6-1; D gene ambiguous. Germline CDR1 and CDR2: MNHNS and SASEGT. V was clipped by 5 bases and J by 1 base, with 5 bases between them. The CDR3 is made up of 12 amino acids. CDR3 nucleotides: TGTGCCAGCAGTAAGTGGAACACTGAAGCTTTCTTT. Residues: CASSKWNTEAFF.

CDR3 sequence reads: CAWSVNRGNWDGYGYTF. The CDR3 DNA is TGTGCCTGGAGTGTAAACAGGGGTAATTGGGATGGCTATGGCTACACCTTC. The chain recombines TRBV30 with TRBJ1-2, with 7 bases matching TRBD1. This CDR3 region has 17 residues. Germline V gene sequence: CDR1 GTSNPN, CDR2 SVGIG (reference sequence). The J segment lost 4 bases and the V segment lost 0 bases, leaving 14 bases of the junction unmatched.

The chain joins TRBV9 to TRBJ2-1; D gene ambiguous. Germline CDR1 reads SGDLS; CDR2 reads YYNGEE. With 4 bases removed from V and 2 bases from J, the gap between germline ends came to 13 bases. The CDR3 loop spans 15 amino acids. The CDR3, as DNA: TGTGCCAGCAGCCCTCTTATCGAAACCTACAATGAGCAGTTCTTC. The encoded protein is CASSPLIETYNEQFF.

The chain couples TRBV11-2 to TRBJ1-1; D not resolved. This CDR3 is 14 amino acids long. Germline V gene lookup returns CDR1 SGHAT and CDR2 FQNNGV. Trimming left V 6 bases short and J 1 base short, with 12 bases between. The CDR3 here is CASSHPPPNTEAFF. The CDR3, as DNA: TGTGCCAGCAGTCACCCGCCCCCGAACACTGAAGCTTTCTTT.